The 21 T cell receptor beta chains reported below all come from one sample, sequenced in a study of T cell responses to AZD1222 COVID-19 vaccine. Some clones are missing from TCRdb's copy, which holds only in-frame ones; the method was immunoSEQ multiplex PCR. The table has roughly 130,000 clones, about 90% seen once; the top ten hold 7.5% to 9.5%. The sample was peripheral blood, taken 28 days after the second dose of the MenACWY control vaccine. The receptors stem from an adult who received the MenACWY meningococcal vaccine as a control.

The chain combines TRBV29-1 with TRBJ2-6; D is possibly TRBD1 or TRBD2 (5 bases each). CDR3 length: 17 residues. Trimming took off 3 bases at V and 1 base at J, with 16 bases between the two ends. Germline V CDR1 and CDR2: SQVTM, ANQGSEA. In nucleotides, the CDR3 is TGCAGCGTTGAGGGAGCAGGGTTGCTTTCTGGGGCCAACGTCCTGACTTTC. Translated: CSVEGAGLLSGANVLTF. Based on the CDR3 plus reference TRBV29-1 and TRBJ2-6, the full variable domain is SAVISQKPSRDICQRGTSLTIQCQVDSQVTMMFWYRQQPGQSLTLIATANQGSEATYESGFVIDKFPISRPNLTFSTLTVSNMSPEDSSIYLCSVEGAGLLSGANVLTFGAGSRLTVL.

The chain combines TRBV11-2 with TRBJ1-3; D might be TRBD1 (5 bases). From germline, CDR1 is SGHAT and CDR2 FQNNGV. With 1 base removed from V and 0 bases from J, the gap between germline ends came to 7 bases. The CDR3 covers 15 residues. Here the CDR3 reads CASSLVGGSGNTIYF. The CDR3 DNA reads TGTGCCAGCAGCTTAGTGGGGGGCTCTGGAAACACCATATATTTT. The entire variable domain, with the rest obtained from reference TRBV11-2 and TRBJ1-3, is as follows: EAGVAQSPRYKIIEKRQSVAFWCNPISGHATLYWYQQILGQGPKLLIQFQNNGVVDDSQLPKDRFSAERLKGVDSTLKIQPAKLEDSAVYLCASSLVGGSGNTIYFGEGSWLTVV.

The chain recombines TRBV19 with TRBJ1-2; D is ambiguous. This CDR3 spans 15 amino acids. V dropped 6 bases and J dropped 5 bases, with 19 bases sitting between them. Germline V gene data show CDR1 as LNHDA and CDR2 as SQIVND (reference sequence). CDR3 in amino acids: CASRREYEGLYGYTF. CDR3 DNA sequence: TGTGCCAGTAGACGAGAGTACGAGGGCCTTTATGGCTACACCTTC.

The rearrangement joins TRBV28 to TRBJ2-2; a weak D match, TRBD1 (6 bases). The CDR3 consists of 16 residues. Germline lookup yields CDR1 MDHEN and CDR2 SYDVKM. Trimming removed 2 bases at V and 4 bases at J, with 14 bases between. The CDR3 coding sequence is TGTGCCAGCAGTTTAGCAACAGGGAGCGGCACCGGGGAGCTGTTTTTT. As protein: CASSLATGSGTGELFF.

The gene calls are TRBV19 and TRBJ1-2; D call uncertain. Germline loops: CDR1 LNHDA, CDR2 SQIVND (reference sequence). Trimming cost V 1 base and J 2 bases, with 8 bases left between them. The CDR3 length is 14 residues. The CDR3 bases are TGTGCCAGTAGTATAGTGGCCGGGAACTATGGCTACACCTTC. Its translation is CASSIVAGNYGYTF. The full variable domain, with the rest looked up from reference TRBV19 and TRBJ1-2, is DGGITQSPKYLFRKEGQNVTLSCEQNLNHDAMYWYRQDPGQGLRLIYYSQIVNDFQKGDIAEGYSVSREKKESFPLTVTSAQKNPTAFYLCASSIVAGNYGYTFGSGTRLTVV.

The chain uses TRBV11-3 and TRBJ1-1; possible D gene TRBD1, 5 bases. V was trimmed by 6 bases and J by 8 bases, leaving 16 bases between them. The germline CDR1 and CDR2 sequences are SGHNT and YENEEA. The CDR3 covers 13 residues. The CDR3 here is CASSSGRYGEAFF. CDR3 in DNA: TGTGCCAGCAGTTCGGGGCGCTACGGAGAAGCTTTCTTT.

CDR3 amino acids: CASSLRTVYEQYF. The CDR3 DNA reads as TGTGCCAGCAGCTTACGTACAGTCTACGAGCAGTACTTC. V and J are TRBV7-2 and TRBJ2-7, with D hard to call. Germline V gene lookup returns CDR1 SGHTA and CDR2 FQGNSA. Trimming left V 2 bases short and J 3 bases short, with 8 bases between. CDR3 length: 13 amino acids.

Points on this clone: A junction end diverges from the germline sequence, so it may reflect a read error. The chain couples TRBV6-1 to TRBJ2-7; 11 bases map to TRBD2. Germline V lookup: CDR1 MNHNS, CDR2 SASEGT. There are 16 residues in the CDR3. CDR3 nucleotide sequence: TGTGCCAGCAGTAAAGCCGGGACTAGCGGAACCTACGAGCAGTACTTC. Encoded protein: CASSKAGTSGTYEQYF.

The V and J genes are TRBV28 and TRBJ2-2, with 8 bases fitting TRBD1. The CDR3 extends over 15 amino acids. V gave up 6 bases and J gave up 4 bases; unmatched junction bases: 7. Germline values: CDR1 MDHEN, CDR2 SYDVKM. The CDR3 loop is CASRSQGAGTGELFF. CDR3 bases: TGTGCCAGCAGATCCCAGGGGGCAGGCACCGGGGAGCTGTTTTTT. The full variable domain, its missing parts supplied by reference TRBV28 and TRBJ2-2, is DVKVTQSSRYLVKRTGEKVFLECVQDMDHENMFWYRQDPGLGLRLIYFSYDVKMKEKGDIPEGYSVSREKKERFSLILESASTNQTSMYLCASRSQGAGTGELFFGEGSRLTVL.

As DNA, the CDR3 is TGTGCCAGCAGCTTGCGTGGAGCGGGAGGGCGGGGCCCAGAGACCCAGTACTTC. Translated: CASSLRGAGGRGPETQYF. The V and J genes are TRBV7-3 and TRBJ2-5, with 10 bases matching TRBD2. The V gene's germline CDR1 is SGHTA and CDR2 FQGTGA. Trimming took 3 bases from V and 4 from J; bases not matched to a gene: 14. The length of the CDR3 is 18 residues.

CDR3 nucleotides: TGTGCCAGCAGCCAGAACACTGAAGCTTTCTTT. Encoded protein: CASSQNTEAFF. V and J are TRBV5-5 and TRBJ1-1; D ambiguous. The CDR3 is made up of 11 amino acids. The germline gives CDR1 SGHKS, CDR2 YYEKEE (reference sequence). The V end lost 4 bases, the J end lost 1 base, and 2 bases lay between the germline ends.

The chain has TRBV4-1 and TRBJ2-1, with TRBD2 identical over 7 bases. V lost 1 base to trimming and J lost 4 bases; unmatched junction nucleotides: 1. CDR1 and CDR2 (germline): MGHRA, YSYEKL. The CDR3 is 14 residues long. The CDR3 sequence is CASSQGEGYNEQFF. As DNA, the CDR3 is TGCGCCAGCAGCCAAGGGGAGGGGTACAATGAGCAGTTCTTC.

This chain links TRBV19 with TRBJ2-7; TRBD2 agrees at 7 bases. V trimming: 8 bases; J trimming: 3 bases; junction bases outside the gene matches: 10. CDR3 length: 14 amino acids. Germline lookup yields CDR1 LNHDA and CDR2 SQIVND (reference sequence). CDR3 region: CASSKRGDLYEQYF. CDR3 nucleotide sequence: TGTGCCAGTTCCAAGCGGGGAGACCTCTACGAGCAGTACTTC.

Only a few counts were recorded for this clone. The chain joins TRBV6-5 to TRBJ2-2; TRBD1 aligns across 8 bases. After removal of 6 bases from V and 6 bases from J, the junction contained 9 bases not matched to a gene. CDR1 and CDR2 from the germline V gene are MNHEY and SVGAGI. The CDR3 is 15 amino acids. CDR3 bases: TGTGCCAGCAGAGCCGAACCGACAGGGGCCGGGGAGCTGTTTTTT. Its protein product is CASRAEPTGAGELFF.

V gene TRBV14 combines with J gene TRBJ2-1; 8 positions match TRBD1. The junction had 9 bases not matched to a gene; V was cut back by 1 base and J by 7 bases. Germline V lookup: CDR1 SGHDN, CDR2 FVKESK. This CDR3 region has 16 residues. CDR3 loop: CASSQVQQGVRNEQFF. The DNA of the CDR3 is TGTGCCAGCAGCCAAGTTCAACAGGGGGTTAGGAATGAGCAGTTCTTC.

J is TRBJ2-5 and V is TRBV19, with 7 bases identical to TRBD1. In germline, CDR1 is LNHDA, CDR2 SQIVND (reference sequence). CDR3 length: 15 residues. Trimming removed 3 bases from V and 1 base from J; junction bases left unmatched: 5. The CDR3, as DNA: TGTGCCAGTAGTATGCCGGGACAGCTCCAAGAGACCCAGTACTTC. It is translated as CASSMPGQLQETQYF.

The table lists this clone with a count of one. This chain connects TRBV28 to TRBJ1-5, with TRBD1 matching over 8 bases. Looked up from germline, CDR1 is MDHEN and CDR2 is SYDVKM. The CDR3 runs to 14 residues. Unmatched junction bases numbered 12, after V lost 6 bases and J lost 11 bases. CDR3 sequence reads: CASRRQGIPSAQHF. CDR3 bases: TGTGCCAGCAGAAGACAGGGGATCCCGTCCGCCCAGCATTTT.

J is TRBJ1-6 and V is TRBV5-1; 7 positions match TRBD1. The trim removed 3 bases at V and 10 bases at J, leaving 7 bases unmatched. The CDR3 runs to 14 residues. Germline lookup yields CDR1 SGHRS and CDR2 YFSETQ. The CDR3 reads CASSYDRVGSPLHF. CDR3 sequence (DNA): TGCGCCAGCAGCTATGACAGGGTAGGCTCACCCCTCCACTTT.

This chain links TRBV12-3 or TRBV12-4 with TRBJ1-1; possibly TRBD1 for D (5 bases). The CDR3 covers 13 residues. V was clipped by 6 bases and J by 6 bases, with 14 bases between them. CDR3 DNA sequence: TGTGCCAGCAGCCTCGGGGGGAATGCTGAAGCTTTCTTT. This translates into CASSLGGNAEAFF.

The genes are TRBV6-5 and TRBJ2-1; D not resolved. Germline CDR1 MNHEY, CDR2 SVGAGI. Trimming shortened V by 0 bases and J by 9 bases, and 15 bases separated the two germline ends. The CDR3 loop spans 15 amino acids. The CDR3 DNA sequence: TGTGCCAGCAGTTACTCGGGGATAGGCGACTTTGAGCAGTTCTTC. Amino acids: CASSYSGIGDFEQFF.

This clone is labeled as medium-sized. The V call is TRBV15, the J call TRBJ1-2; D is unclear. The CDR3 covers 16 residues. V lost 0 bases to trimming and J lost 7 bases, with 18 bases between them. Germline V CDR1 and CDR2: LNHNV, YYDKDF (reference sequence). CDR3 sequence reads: CATSRDRGGRLVGYTF. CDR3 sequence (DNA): TGTGCCACCAGCAGAGATCGGGGAGGGAGATTGGTTGGCTACACCTTC.